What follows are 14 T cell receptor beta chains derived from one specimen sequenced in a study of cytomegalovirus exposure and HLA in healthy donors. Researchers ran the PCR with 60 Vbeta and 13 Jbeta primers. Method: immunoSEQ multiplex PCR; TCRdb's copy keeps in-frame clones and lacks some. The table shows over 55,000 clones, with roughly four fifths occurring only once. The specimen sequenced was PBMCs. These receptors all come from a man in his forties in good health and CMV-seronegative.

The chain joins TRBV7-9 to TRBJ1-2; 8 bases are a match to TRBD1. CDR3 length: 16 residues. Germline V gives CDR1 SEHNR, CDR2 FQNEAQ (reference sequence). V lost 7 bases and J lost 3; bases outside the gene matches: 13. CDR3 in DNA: TGTGCCAGCACCGGACAGGGAGGGGGCCGTGACTATGGCTACACCTTC. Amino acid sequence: CASTGQGGGRDYGYTF. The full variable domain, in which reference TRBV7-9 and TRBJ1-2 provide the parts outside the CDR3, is DTGVSQNPRHKITKRGQNVTFRCDPISEHNRLYWYRQTLGQGPEFLTYFQNEAQLEKSRLLSDRFSAERPKGSFSTLEIQRTEQGDSAMYLCASTGQGGGRDYGYTFGSGTRLTVV.

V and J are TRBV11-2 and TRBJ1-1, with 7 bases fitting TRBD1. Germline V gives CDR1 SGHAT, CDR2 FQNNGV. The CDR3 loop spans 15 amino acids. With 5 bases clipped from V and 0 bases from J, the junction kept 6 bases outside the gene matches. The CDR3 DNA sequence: TGTGCCAGCAGCCTACGGACAGGAATGAACACTGAAGCTTTCTTT. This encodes CASSLRTGMNTEAFF.

The CDR3 spells CASSLQDRKNTEAFF. For the CDR3, the DNA is TGTGCCAGCAGCCTTCAGGACAGGAAGAACACTGAAGCTTTCTTT. The gene calls are TRBV7-8 and TRBJ1-1; 7 positions match TRBD1. This CDR3 is built from 15 residues. Trimming at V came to 5 bases and at J to 1 base, leaving 7 bases not matched to a gene. Germline V gives CDR1 SGHVS, CDR2 FQNEAQ. Drawing the rest from reference TRBV7-8 and TRBJ1-1, the complete variable domain is GAGVSQSPRYKVAKRGQDVALRCDPISGHVSLFWYQQALGQGPEFLTYFQNEAQLDKSGLPSDRFFAERPEGSVSTLKIQRTQQEDSAVYLCASSLQDRKNTEAFFGQGTRLTVV.

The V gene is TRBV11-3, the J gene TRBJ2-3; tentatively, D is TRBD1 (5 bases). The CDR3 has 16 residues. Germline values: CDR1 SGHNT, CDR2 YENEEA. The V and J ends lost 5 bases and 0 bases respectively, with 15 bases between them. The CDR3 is CASSPHPTASTDTQYF. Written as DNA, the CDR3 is TGTGCCAGCAGCCCCCACCCGACAGCTAGCACAGATACGCAGTATTTT.

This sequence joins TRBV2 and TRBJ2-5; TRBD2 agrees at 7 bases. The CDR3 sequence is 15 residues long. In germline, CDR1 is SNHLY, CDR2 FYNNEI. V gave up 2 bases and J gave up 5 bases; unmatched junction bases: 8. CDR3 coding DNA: TGTGCCAGCAGTGAATTGCGGGGGTCATTGGAGACCCAGTACTTC. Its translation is CASSELRGSLETQYF.

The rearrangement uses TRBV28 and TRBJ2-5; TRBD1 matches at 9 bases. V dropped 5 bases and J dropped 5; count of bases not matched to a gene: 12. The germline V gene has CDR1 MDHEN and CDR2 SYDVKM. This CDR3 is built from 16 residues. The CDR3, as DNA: TGTGCCAGCAGTACCACCGGGACAGGGAGATCGGAGACCCAGTACTTC. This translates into CASSTTGTGRSETQYF.

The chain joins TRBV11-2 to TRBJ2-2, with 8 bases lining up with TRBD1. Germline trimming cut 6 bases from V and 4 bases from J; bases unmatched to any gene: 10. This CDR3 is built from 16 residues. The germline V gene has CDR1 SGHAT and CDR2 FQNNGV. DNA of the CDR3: TGTGCCAGCAGTTTACCTCCAGGGGGCGGCACCGGGGAGCTGTTTTTT. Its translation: CASSLPPGGGTGELFF.

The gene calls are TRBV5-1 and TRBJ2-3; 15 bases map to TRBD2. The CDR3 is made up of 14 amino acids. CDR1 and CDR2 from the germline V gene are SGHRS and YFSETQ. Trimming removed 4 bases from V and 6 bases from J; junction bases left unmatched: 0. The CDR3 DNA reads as TGCGCCAGCAGCGGGACTAGCGGGGGGGATACGCAGTATTTT. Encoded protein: CASSGTSGGDTQYF.

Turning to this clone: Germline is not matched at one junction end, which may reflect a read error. The CDR3 region has the DNA TGTGCCAGCGCATCCCGAACAGGGAACTCTGGCTACACCTTC. Translation: CASASRTGNSGYTF. The V call is TRBV7-9, the J call TRBJ1-2; a weak D match, TRBD1 (6 bases). CDR3 length equals 14 residues. CDR1 is SEHNR, CDR2 FQNEAQ, per germline (reference sequence).

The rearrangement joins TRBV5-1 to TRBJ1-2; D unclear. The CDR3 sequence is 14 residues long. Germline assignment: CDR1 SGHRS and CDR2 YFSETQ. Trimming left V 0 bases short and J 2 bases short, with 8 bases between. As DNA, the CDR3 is TGCGCCAGCAGCTTGGCCGGGGTAAACTATGGCTACACCTTC. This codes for CASSLAGVNYGYTF.

The CDR3 sequence is CATANRGREPNQPQHF. The CDR3 region has the DNA TGTGCCACCGCCAACAGGGGGCGGGAGCCCAATCAGCCCCAGCATTTT. The chain joins TRBV19 to TRBJ1-5; 9 bases fit TRBD1. This CDR3 spans 16 amino acids. Germline V CDR1 and CDR2: LNHDA, SQIVND (reference sequence). Germline trimming cut 10 bases from V and 3 bases from J; bases unmatched to any gene: 13.

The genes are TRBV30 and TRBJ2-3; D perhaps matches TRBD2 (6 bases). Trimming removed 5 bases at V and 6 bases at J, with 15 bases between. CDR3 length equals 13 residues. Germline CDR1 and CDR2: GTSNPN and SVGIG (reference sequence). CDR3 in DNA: TGTGCCTGGCAAAGACTAGTGTCCGATACGCAGTATTTT. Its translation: CAWQRLVSDTQYF.

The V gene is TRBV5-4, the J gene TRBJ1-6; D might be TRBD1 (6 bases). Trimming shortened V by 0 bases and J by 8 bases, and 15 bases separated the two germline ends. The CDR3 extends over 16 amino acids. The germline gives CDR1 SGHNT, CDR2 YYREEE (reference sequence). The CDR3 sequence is CASSLEGGASYSPLHF. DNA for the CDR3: TGTGCCAGCAGCTTGGAGGGGGGGGCGAGTTATTCACCCCTCCACTTT.

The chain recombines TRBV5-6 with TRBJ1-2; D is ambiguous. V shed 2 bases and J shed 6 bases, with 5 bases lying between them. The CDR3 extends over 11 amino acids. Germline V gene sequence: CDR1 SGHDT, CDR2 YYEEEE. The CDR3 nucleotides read TGTGCCAGCAGCTTCGGGGATGGCTACACCTTC. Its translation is CASSFGDGYTF. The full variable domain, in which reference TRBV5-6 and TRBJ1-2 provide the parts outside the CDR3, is DAGVTQSPTHLIKTRGQQVTLRCSPKSGHDTVSWYQQALGQGPQFIFQYYEEEERQRGNFPDRFSGHQFPNYSSELNVNALLLGDSALYLCASSFGDGYTFGSGTRLTVV.